Below, one TCR beta chain is given with its context. The antigen is not known. TCRdb's copy holds only in-frame clones and misses some; the assay was immunoSEQ multiplex PCR. The sample holds millions of clones, over 85% seen once. CD8 cells regarded as naive lacked CD45RO, were positively chosen for CCR7, and omitted terminally differentiated effector memory CD45RA+ cells. This specimen comes from a study of shared clonotypes between healthy human individuals. This CDR3 is 14 amino acids long. Between the trimmed V and J ends, which lost 6 bases and 4 bases, there was a span of 13 bases. The V gene's germline CDR1 is KGHSH and CDR2 LQKENI. Study observations and caveats: Generally, estimated richness proved larger in naive subsets than it did in memory subsets.

This sequence joins TRBV18 and TRBJ2-1; tentatively, D is TRBD1 or TRBD2 (5 bases each). The source is a man between 18 and 35 years old in good health. The sequenced sample was naive CD8+ T cells sorted from blood. Here the CDR3 reads CASSVGRMYNEQFF. CDR3 sequence (DNA): TGTGCCAGCTCGGTGGGACGTATGTACAATGAGCAGTTCTTC.